The 2 T cell receptor beta chains reported below all come from one sample, sequenced in a study of blood T cell repertoires in COVID-19. The repertoire was sequenced with immunoSEQ multiplex PCR; TCRdb's copy has only in-frame clones and lacks some. Of fewer than 500,000 clones listed, about 87% were seen once; the top ten hold about 0.91%. The sample comprised peripheral blood. Receptors were obtained from a man between 18 and 29 years old with COVID-19, enrolled during active disease.

This clone has only a few counts. The chain uses TRBV20-1 and TRBJ2-5; 8 nucleotides agree with TRBD2. The CDR3 totals 15 residues. Germline V CDR1 and CDR2: DFQATT, SNEGSKA (reference sequence). Losses at the gene ends were 3 bases for V and 1 base for J; bases not matched to a gene: 7. The CDR3 DNA follows: TGCAGTGCTAGTGGCGGGGGGACCCTCCAAGAGACCCAGTACTTC. Translating it yields CSASGGGTLQETQYF.

In this sample, this clone turned up a few times. V is TRBV6-5 and J is TRBJ2-7; no reliable D call. The germline V gene encodes CDR1 MNHEY and CDR2 SVGAGI. V was clipped by 2 bases and J by 4 bases, with 12 bases between them. This CDR3 contains 14 residues. CDR3 nucleotide sequence: TGTGCCAGCAGTTACGGAGCCCCACCATACGAGCAGTACTTC. Translating gives CASSYGAPPYEQYF.